Sequencing of this T cell receptor beta chain was carried out in a study of post-analysis software for immune sequencing data. Findings of the study overall: Pronounced co-clustering by F measure was evident among identically batched samples. A handful of TRBV segments occurring more often in patients than controls included TRBV5-6, TRBV5-1 and TRBV20-1.

The library was made from cDNA and included unique molecular identifiers. TCRdb reanalysed the PCR reads using MiXCR and keeps one entry per CDR3 protein. This sample has roughly 600,000 distinct CDR3 sequences, with roughly 45% found just once. Germline CDR1 reads DFQATT; CDR2 reads SNEGSKA (reference sequence). The CDR3 sequence is 13 residues long. With 3 bases clipped from V and 13 bases from J, the junction kept 10 bases outside the gene matches. Details on this clonotype: What it binds is unknown.

The sequence came from a girl under 18 with multiple sclerosis. Sequencing was performed on blood. V gene TRBV20-1 combines with J gene TRBJ2-4, with 9 bases that match TRBD1. The CDR3 reads CSASLGQGGKQYF. The DNA of the CDR3 is TGCAGTGCTAGTCTGGGACAGGGCGGGAAGCAGTACTTC.